This entry lists 25 T cell receptor beta chains sequenced from one sample in a study of blood T cell repertoires in COVID-19 (dated by TCRdb to 2018 to 2020). Receptor amplification or capture employed the immunoSEQ multiplex PCR assay. TCRdb took over this immuneACCESS table, retaining in-frame rearrangements with V and J assigned. Such tables are incomplete; in checked studies, under half of the missing clones stem from an unresolved V gene, and the remainder is unexplained. This sample has approximately 200,000 clones in its table, and roughly 92% of those were observed once. The ten most abundant clones make up 0.6% to 0.8% of the sample. Source material: peripheral blood. The receptors come from a man under 40 with COVID-19, enrolled during active disease.

The chain carries TRBV2 and TRBJ2-2; 7 nucleotides match TRBD1. Germline V gene sequence: CDR1 SNHLY, CDR2 FYNNEI. The CDR3 contains 15 residues. The J segment lost 0 bases and the V segment lost 6 bases, leaving 4 bases of the junction unmatched. This CDR3 is CASRYRGPNTGELFF. In nucleotides, the CDR3 is TGTGCCAGCAGGTACAGGGGTCCGAACACCGGGGAGCTGTTTTTT.

The CDR3 protein is CASRPDSATNEKLFF. CDR3 coding DNA: TGTGCCAGCAGACCCGACAGTGCAACTAATGAAAAACTGTTTTTT. The chain joins TRBV27 to TRBJ1-4; the D gene is possibly TRBD1 (5 bases). Germline V gene data show CDR1 as MNHEY and CDR2 as SMNVEV (reference sequence). The CDR3 has 15 residues. Trimming pared 6 bases from V and 0 bases from J, leaving 11 bases between. Combining the CDR3 with reference TRBV27 and TRBJ1-4 gives the whole variable domain EAQVTQNPRYLITVTGKKLTVTCSQNMNHEYMSWYRQDPGLGLRQIYYSMNVEVTDKGDVPEGYKVSRKEKRNFPLILESPSPNQTSLYFCASRPDSATNEKLFFGSGTQLSVL.

This chain links TRBV10-3 with TRBJ2-1, with 10 positions matching TRBD1. This CDR3 is 15 amino acids long. Germline V gives CDR1 ENHRY, CDR2 SYGVKD. Trimming took 4 bases from V and 7 from J; bases not matched to a gene: 7. The CDR3 protein is CAISGPGQGNNEQFF. The CDR3 nucleotides are TGTGCCATCAGTGGACCGGGACAGGGGAATAATGAGCAGTTCTTC.

This clone came up a few times. The chain uses TRBV7-9 and TRBJ1-2; 7 bases map to TRBD1. The germline CDR1 and CDR2 sequences are SEHNR and FQNEAQ (reference sequence). CDR3 length equals 12 residues. Losses at the gene ends were 5 bases for V and 8 bases for J; bases not matched to a gene: 5. CDR3 in amino acids: CASSGSDRGYTF. As DNA, the CDR3 is TGTGCCAGCAGCGGATCGGACAGGGGCTACACCTTC.

The V and J genes are TRBV6-1 and TRBJ1-4; D call uncertain. This CDR3 is built from 16 residues. V lost 2 bases to trimming and J lost 3 bases, with 13 bases between them. Germline CDR1 and CDR2: MNHNS and SASEGT. CDR3 sequence reads: CASSERGYTANEKLFF. Written as DNA, the CDR3 is TGTGCCAGCAGTGAAAGAGGATATACGGCTAATGAAAAACTGTTTTTT.

Details on this clone: This same CDR3 is encoded by further DNA sequences in the sample. This sequence joins TRBV6-1 and TRBJ2-5, with unresolved D. Between the trimmed V and J ends, which lost 2 bases and 5 bases, there was a span of 3 bases. The CDR3 is 11 amino acids. Germline CDR1 reads MNHNS; CDR2 reads SASEGT. The CDR3 loop is CASSERETQYF. CDR3 in DNA: TGTGCCAGCAGTGAACGGGAGACCCAGTACTTC.

The J gene is TRBJ2-3, the V gene TRBV10-3; weak D call: TRBD1 (6 bases). With 6 bases removed from V and 4 bases from J, the gap between germline ends came to 20 bases. The CDR3 spans 16 residues. Germline V gene sequence: CDR1 ENHRY, CDR2 SYGVKD. The CDR3, as DNA: TGTGCCATCAGCACGACCTCAGGGGTCGGCGCAGATACGCAGTATTTT. Translated: CAISTTSGVGADTQYF.

This clone has only one observation. Other DNA sequences from this sample encode an identical CDR3 as well. The chain carries TRBV18 and TRBJ1-1, with 9 bases fitting TRBD1. The CDR3 length is 14 residues. Germline CDR1 is KGHSH and CDR2 is LQKENI. The junction had 0 bases not matched to a gene; V was cut back by 1 base and J by 3 bases. In DNA, the CDR3 is TGTGCCAGCTCACCACGACAGGGGGACACTGAAGCTTTCTTT. It yields the protein CASSPRQGDTEAFF.

V and J are TRBV30 and TRBJ1-1; D is undetermined. The V end was cut by 0 bases, the J end by 5 bases, with 13 bases between. CDR3 size: 14 residues. The germline CDR1 and CDR2 sequences are GTSNPN and SVGIG (reference sequence). CDR3 region: CAWSVGTGRTEAFF. The CDR3 DNA sequence: TGTGCCTGGAGTGTAGGTACCGGGAGGACTGAAGCTTTCTTT. The complete variable domain, with remaining parts taken from reference TRBV30 and TRBJ1-1, reads SQTIHQWPATLVQPVGSPLSLECTVEGTSNPNLYWYRQAAGRGLQLLFYSVGIGQISSEVPQNLSASRPQDRQFILSSKKLLLSDSGFYLCAWSVGTGRTEAFFGQGTRLTVV.

The V gene is TRBV6-5, the J gene TRBJ2-1, with 9 bases matching TRBD2. In germline, CDR1 is MNHEY, CDR2 SVGAGI. The CDR3 runs 14 residues. Trimming took 6 bases from V and 5 from J; bases not matched to a gene: 5. The CDR3 loop is CASRSGLANNEQFF. CDR3 DNA sequence: TGTGCCAGCAGGTCGGGACTAGCTAACAATGAGCAGTTCTTC.

The J gene is TRBJ1-2, the V gene TRBV12-3 or TRBV12-4; D remains ambiguous. The CDR3 has 12 amino acids. The ends were cut back, 3 bases at V and 8 bases at J, with 10 bases in the middle. CDR3 bases: TGTGCCAGCAGTTTCGGGGATAAGGGCTACACCTTC. Amino acids: CASSFGDKGYTF.

CDR3 sequence reads: CASREMGQPAETQYF. As DNA, the CDR3 is TGCGCCAGCAGGGAAATGGGACAGCCAGCAGAGACCCAGTACTTC. The V and J genes are TRBV5-1 and TRBJ2-5, with TRBD1 identical over 7 bases. V gave up 5 bases and J gave up 4 bases; unmatched junction bases: 11. The CDR3 is 15 residues long. Per the germline V gene, CDR1 is SGHRS and CDR2 is YFSETQ.

The rearrangement uses TRBV11-2 and TRBJ2-7; 8 positions agree with TRBD1. The CDR3 extends over 16 amino acids. Germline lookup yields CDR1 SGHAT and CDR2 FQNNGV. V lost 5 bases and J lost 5; bases outside the gene matches: 14. CDR3 loop: CASSPLRTGWAHEQYF. The CDR3 DNA reads as TGTGCCAGCAGCCCCCTAAGGACAGGGTGGGCCCACGAGCAGTACTTC.

This chain joins TRBV12-5 and TRBJ1-5, with D hard to call. Germline lookup yields CDR1 LGHNT and CDR2 FRNRAP. The V and J ends lost 5 bases and 6 bases respectively, with 20 bases between them. The CDR3 extends over 16 amino acids. The CDR3 nucleotides are TGTGCTAGTGGTGACCCCTCGGCGGGGTCCAGTCAGCCCCAGCATTTT. Encoded protein: CASGDPSAGSSQPQHF.

This clone was picked up a small number of times. V gene TRBV19 combines with J gene TRBJ1-5, with D perhaps matching TRBD1 (6 bases). Deletions cut 2 bases from V and 0 bases from J, with 14 bases between. The CDR3 has 17 residues. CDR1 and CDR2 (germline): LNHDA, SQIVND (reference sequence). This chain's CDR3 is CASSIRRGQDSNQPQHF. DNA of the CDR3: TGTGCCAGTAGTATACGACGGGGACAAGATAGCAATCAGCCCCAGCATTTT.

This chain connects TRBV6-1 to TRBJ1-2; the match to TRBD1 covers 7 bases. Losses at the gene ends were 1 base for V and 6 bases for J; bases not matched to a gene: 2. Germline lookup yields CDR1 MNHNS and CDR2 SASEGT. There are 13 residues in the CDR3. The chain's CDR3 is CASSEVDRDGYTF. The CDR3 DNA reads as TGTGCCAGCAGTGAAGTTGACAGGGATGGCTACACCTTC.

V and J are TRBV19 and TRBJ1-5; 10 nucleotides line up with TRBD1. This CDR3 is built from 15 residues. V lost 7 bases, J lost 3 bases, and 6 bases stayed unmatched. From germline, CDR1 is LNHDA and CDR2 SQIVND (reference sequence). The DNA for the CDR3 is TGTGCCAGTACCAGGACAGGGGGAAACAATCAGCCCCAGCATTTT. Translated: CASTRTGGNNQPQHF.

CDR3 in DNA: TGTGCCAGCAGTTACCCCCCGGGGGGAGCAATAGATACGCAGTATTTT. Protein product: CASSYPPGGAIDTQYF. The chain combines TRBV6-5 with TRBJ2-3; the match to TRBD2 covers 7 bases. Losses at the gene ends were 2 bases for V and 5 bases for J; bases not matched to a gene: 10. This CDR3 contains 16 residues. The V gene's germline CDR1 is MNHEY and CDR2 SVGAGI.

V and J are TRBV12-3 or TRBV12-4 and TRBJ2-1, with a weak D call TRBD1 (6 bases). The CDR3 consists of 12 residues. V was trimmed by 8 bases and J by 6 bases, leaving 11 bases between them. The CDR3 here is CASDRTGNEQFF. CDR3 bases: TGTGCCAGCGACAGGACGGGCAATGAGCAGTTCTTC.

The chain is built from TRBV30 and TRBJ2-7; maybe TRBD1 (8 bases). Trimming shortened V by 2 bases and J by 1 base, and 15 bases separated the two germline ends. Germline V gene lookup returns CDR1 GTSNPN and CDR2 SVGIG (reference sequence). The CDR3 loop spans 15 amino acids. The CDR3 spells CAWSLTGGDSYEQYF. The CDR3 nucleotides are TGTGCCTGGAGTCTTACAGGGGGGGATTCCTACGAGCAGTACTTC.

The rearrangement uses TRBV20-1 and TRBJ2-5; 8 bases fit TRBD2. From germline, CDR1 is DFQATT and CDR2 SNEGSKA (reference sequence). Trimming at V came to 3 bases and at J to 0 bases, leaving 6 bases not matched to a gene. The CDR3 length is 15 residues. This CDR3 reads CSASGLAGYQETQYF. The CDR3 nucleotides read TGCAGTGCTAGTGGGTTAGCGGGGTACCAAGAGACCCAGTACTTC.

This chain connects TRBV10-1 to TRBJ2-2; 7 nucleotides match TRBD2. Germline V CDR1 and CDR2: WNHNN, SYGVQD (reference sequence). This CDR3 contains 16 residues. J lost 4 bases, V lost 3 bases, and 8 bases had no gene match. Here the CDR3 DNA reads TGCGCCAGCAGTGATGAAGCGGGGTCGAGCACCGGGGAGCTGTTTTTT. Amino acid sequence: CASSDEAGSSTGELFF.

As to this clone: The sample carries other DNA sequences with the same CDR3. This chain uses TRBV5-1 with TRBJ1-1; D possibly corresponds to TRBD1 (5 bases). CDR1 and CDR2 (germline): SGHRS, YFSETQ. V was cut by 3 bases and J by 0 bases, with 9 bases left in between. The CDR3 has 14 amino acids. CDR3 sequence: CASSSGQMNTEAFF. The CDR3 DNA reads TGCGCCAGCAGCTCCGGACAAATGAACACTGAAGCTTTCTTT. Filled out from reference TRBV5-1 and TRBJ1-1, the complete variable domain reads KAGVTQTPRYLIKTRGQQVTLSCSPISGHRSVSWYQQTPGQGLQFLFEYFSETQRNKGNFPGRFSGRQFSNSRSEMNVSTLELGDSALYLCASSSGQMNTEAFFGQGTRLTVV.

CDR3 amino acids: CASSLDGQVPGLGNQPQHF. The CDR3 DNA is TGTGCCAGCAGCTTAGACGGACAGGTCCCCGGGCTTGGCAATCAGCCCCAGCATTTT. This chain joins TRBV7-2 and TRBJ1-5, with TRBD1 matching 7 bases. V lost 1 base and J lost 2; bases outside the gene matches: 14. Germline V gene sequence: CDR1 SGHTA, CDR2 FQGNSA. The CDR3 has 19 amino acids. Full variable domain (outside the CDR3, taken from reference TRBV7-2 and TRBJ1-5): GAGVSQSPSNKVTEKGKDVELRCDPISGHTALYWYRQSLGQGLEFLIYFQGNSAPDKSGLPSDRFSAERTGGSVSTLTIQRTQQEDSAVYLCASSLDGQVPGLGNQPQHFGDGTRLSIL.

The rearrangement uses TRBV3-1 (or the pseudogene TRBV3-2) and TRBJ2-1; 7 bases are shared with TRBD2. This CDR3 has 14 residues. With 6 bases clipped from V and 4 bases from J, the junction kept 6 bases outside the gene matches. Germline CDR1 reads LGHDT; CDR2 reads YNNKEL (reference sequence). As DNA, the CDR3 is TGTGCCAGCAGTCGGGGGGACCCATACAATGAGCAGTTCTTC. Amino acid sequence: CASSRGDPYNEQFF.